This T cell receptor (beta chain) was identified during a study of blood T cell repertoires in COVID-19. Study background: Samples came from the United States, Italy and Spain, spanning acute and convalescent COVID-19. The analysed material was cDNA or gDNA that came from T cells, B-cell-depleted T cells, or PBMCs.

In the authors' methods: From reference gene primer amplification, estimates of nucleated cell counts were derived. The protocol was immunoSEQ multiplex PCR, while the TCRdb copy is restricted to in-frame clones and leaves out a portion. From that table come the V and J calls and clone size; the DNA was used to work out D and trimming. The sample records about 220,000 clones, approximately 85% being singletons. During active infection, Seattle patients enrolled and were then monitored through disease. This CDR3 region has 16 residues. Germline CDR1 is MDHEN and CDR2 is SYDVKM. Trimming removed 2 bases at V and 0 bases at J, with 11 bases between.

The chain combines TRBV28 with TRBJ1-5; possible D gene TRBD1, 5 bases. The TCR was taken from a woman aged 65 to 85 with COVID-19, enrolled during active disease. Sequenced input: peripheral blood. The CDR3 DNA is TGTGCCAGCAGTTTAAATGGGGGGGGTAGCAATCAGCCCCAGCATTTT. Its translation: CASSLNGGGSNQPQHF.